These T cell receptor beta chains were read from a single sample in a study of blood T cell repertoires in COVID-19. Method: immunoSEQ multiplex PCR; TCRdb's copy keeps in-frame clones and lacks some. This table holds about 230,000 clones, about nine tenths found once. Source material: peripheral blood. These receptors all stem from a man between 50 and 59 years old with COVID-19, enrolled during active disease. Both conserved end residues are part of each CDR3. Each record gives: J gene, clone size, D gene, V gene, CDR3 length, CDR3 protein, CDR3 DNA. The D gene is left open where the match is weak. The listing skips clone size in some rows; elsewhere it reads once, few, many or a size class.

J: TRBJ1-2
size: NA
D: NA
V: TRBV28
length: 12
CDR3: CASSFRDYGYTF
DNA: TGTGCCAGCAGTTTTAGAGACTATGGCTACACCTTC

J: TRBJ1-6
size: NA
D: TRBD1
V: TRBV6-5
length: 15
CDR3: CASSYGTDLILTLHF
DNA: TGTGCCAGCAGTTACGGGACAGATCTTATCCTCACCCTCCACTTT

J: TRBJ2-5
size: NA
D: NA
V: TRBV6-2/TRBV6-3
length: 14
CDR3: CASSYGETTETQYF
DNA: TGTGCCAGCAGTTACGGGGAGACTACGGAGACCCAGTACTTC

J: TRBJ1-4
size: NA
D: TRBD1
V: TRBV3-1/TRBV3-2
length: 15
CDR3: CASSPTGDRDEKLFF
DNA: TGTGCCAGCAGCCCAACGGGCGACAGGGATGAAAAACTGTTTTTT

J: TRBJ2-7
size: NA
D: TRBD2
V: TRBV7-2
length: 15
CDR3: CASSLGTSGIYEQYF
DNA: TGTGCCAGCAGCTTAGGGACTAGCGGGATCTACGAGCAGTACTTC

J: TRBJ2-7
size: NA
D: NA
V: TRBV28
length: 14
CDR3: CASSLQAQAYEQYF
DNA: TGTGCCAGCAGTTTACAAGCCCAGGCCTACGAGCAGTACTTC

J: TRBJ2-7
size: NA
D: NA
V: TRBV6-5
length: 12
CDR3: CASRRDNYEQYF
DNA: TGTGCCAGCAGGAGGGACAACTACGAGCAGTACTTC

J: TRBJ2-1
size: NA
D: NA
V: TRBV15
length: 17
CDR3: CATSRGTDESSYNEQFF
DNA: TGTGCCACCAGCAGAGGGACAGACGAAAGCTCCTACAATGAGCAGTTCTTC

J: TRBJ2-2
size: NA
D: NA
V: TRBV5-1
length: 15
CDR3: CASSLGAGVTGELFF
DNA: TGCGCCAGCAGCTTGGGGGCAGGGGTCACCGGGGAGCTGTTTTTT

J: TRBJ2-7
size: NA
D: NA
V: TRBV27
length: 14
CDR3: CASRARLLDDEQYF
DNA: TGTGCCAGCAGGGCTCGACTCCTTGACGACGAGCAGTACTTC

J: TRBJ2-7
size: NA
D: NA
V: TRBV11-2
length: 14
CDR3: CASSLQGLTYEQYF
DNA: TGTGCCAGCAGCTTGCAGGGGCTAACCTACGAGCAGTACTTC

J: TRBJ2-1
size: NA
D: TRBD2
V: TRBV27
length: 15
CDR3: CASGASGSPTGEQFF
DNA: TGTGCCAGCGGGGCTAGCGGGTCACCGACTGGTGAGCAGTTCTTC

J: TRBJ2-5
size: NA
D: NA
V: TRBV5-1
length: 14
CDR3: CASTIQGGQETQYF
DNA: TGCGCCAGCACCATCCAGGGGGGACAAGAGACCCAGTACTTC

J: TRBJ2-7
size: NA
D: NA
V: TRBV6-5
length: 14
CDR3: CASSFSGLDYEQYF
DNA: TGTGCCAGCAGTTTTTCAGGGCTGGACTACGAGCAGTACTTC

J: TRBJ2-1
size: NA
D: NA
V: TRBV7-3
length: 15
CDR3: CASSSYAGLRNEQFF
DNA: TGTGCCAGCAGCTCCTACGCGGGGCTTAGGAATGAGCAGTTCTTC

J: TRBJ2-7
size: NA
D: NA
V: TRBV9
length: 14
CDR3: CASSVTPAAYEQYF
DNA: TGTGCCAGCAGCGTAACCCCCGCGGCCTACGAGCAGTACTTC

J: TRBJ2-1
size: NA
D: NA
V: TRBV6-5
length: 14
CDR3: CASSLRGSYNEQFF
DNA: TGTGCCAGCAGCCTGCGCGGTAGCTACAATGAGCAGTTCTTC

J: TRBJ1-6
size: NA
D: TRBD1
V: TRBV6-5
length: 13
CDR3: CATRGQGISPLHF
DNA: TGTGCCACCCGGGGACAGGGAATTTCACCCCTCCACTTT

J: TRBJ1-4
size: NA
D: NA
V: TRBV6-2/TRBV6-3
length: 16
CDR3: CASSSRRGATNEKLFF
DNA: TGTGCCAGCAGTTCCCGGAGGGGAGCAACTAATGAAAAACTGTTTTTT

J: TRBJ2-7
size: NA
D: TRBD2
V: TRBV2
length: 15
CDR3: CASSGPGLAVYEQYF
DNA: TGTGCCAGCAGCGGTCCGGGACTAGCGGTTTACGAGCAGTACTTC

J: TRBJ2-7
size: once
D: NA
V: TRBV19
length: 14
CDR3: CASSTTGSSYEQYF
DNA: TGTGCCAGTAGTACCACAGGGAGCTCCTACGAGCAGTACTTC

J: TRBJ1-5
size: NA
D: NA
V: TRBV30
length: 13
CDR3: CAWSRGGGQPQHF
DNA: TGTGCCTGGAGTAGGGGCGGGGGTCAGCCCCAGCATTTT

J: TRBJ1-3
size: few
D: TRBD1
V: TRBV15
length: 16
CDR3: CATSRGQGSSGNTIYF
DNA: TGTGCCACCAGCAGGGGACAGGGATCTTCTGGAAACACCATATATTTT

J: TRBJ2-1
size: NA
D: TRBD1
V: TRBV19
length: 15
CDR3: CASSGRDRGLDEQFF
DNA: TGTGCCAGTAGCGGCCGGGACAGGGGGCTGGATGAGCAGTTCTTC

J: TRBJ2-7
size: NA
D: TRBD1
V: TRBV27
length: 14
CDR3: CASKTGDRVYEQYF
DNA: TGTGCCAGCAAAACCGGGGACAGGGTTTACGAGCAGTACTTC

J: TRBJ1-6
size: NA
D: NA
V: TRBV4-3
length: 14
CDR3: CASSQDFLNSPLHF
DNA: TGCGCCAGCAGCCAAGATTTCCTAAATTCACCCCTCCACTTT

J: TRBJ1-6
size: NA
D: NA
V: TRBV6-1
length: 15
CDR3: CASSEGASYNSPLHF
DNA: TGTGCCAGCAGTGAAGGGGCCTCCTATAATTCACCCCTCCACTTT

J: TRBJ2-5
size: NA
D: TRBD1
V: TRBV5-1
length: 17
CDR3: CASSLGIFEGAGETQYF
DNA: TGCGCCAGCAGCTTGGGGATCTTTGAGGGGGCTGGGGAGACCCAGTACTTC

J: TRBJ1-1
size: few
D: NA
V: TRBV29-1
length: 13
CDR3: CSVRRFANTEAFF
DNA: TGCAGCGTTCGGAGGTTTGCGAACACTGAAGCTTTCTTT

J: TRBJ2-7
size: few
D: NA
V: TRBV11-1
length: 15
CDR3: CASSTWAQGAYEQYF
DNA: TGTGCCAGCAGCACCTGGGCCCAGGGTGCCTACGAGCAGTACTTC

J: TRBJ2-1
size: NA
D: NA
V: TRBV19
length: 14
CDR3: CASRMRVSYNEQFF
DNA: TGTGCCAGTAGAATGAGGGTCTCCTACAATGAGCAGTTCTTC

J: TRBJ1-5
size: NA
D: NA
V: TRBV2
length: 14
CDR3: CASNMRGVNQPQHF
DNA: TGTGCCAGCAATATGCGGGGGGTCAATCAGCCCCAGCATTTT

J: TRBJ2-7
size: few
D: NA
V: TRBV21-1
length: 16
CDR3: CASSRGTSGSLNEQYF
DNA: TGTGCCAGCAGCAGAGGGACTAGCGGGAGTCTGAACGAGCAGTACTTC

J: TRBJ2-5
size: once
D: TRBD2
V: TRBV7-2
length: 14
CDR3: CASSFSTSVETQYF
DNA: TGTGCCAGCAGCTTTAGTACTAGCGTAGAGACCCAGTACTTC

J: TRBJ2-1
size: NA
D: TRBD1
V: TRBV27
length: 17
CDR3: CASSDTGAYGLIGEQFF
DNA: TGTGCCAGCAGTGATACAGGGGCCTACGGATTAATTGGTGAGCAGTTCTTC

J: TRBJ2-5
size: NA
D: NA
V: TRBV5-1
length: 13
CDR3: CASSLGYQETQYF
DNA: TGCGCCAGCAGCTTGGGCTATCAAGAGACCCAGTACTTC

J: TRBJ2-1
size: NA
D: TRBD2
V: TRBV27
length: 13
CDR3: CASSLYLADEQFF
DNA: TGTGCCAGCAGTTTATATCTAGCGGATGAGCAGTTCTTC

J: TRBJ1-1
size: NA
D: TRBD1
V: TRBV5-5
length: 15
CDR3: CASSLGDRVRVEAFF
DNA: TGTGCCAGCAGCTTGGGGGACAGGGTGAGGGTAGAAGCTTTCTTT

J: TRBJ2-3
size: NA
D: NA
V: TRBV27
length: 15
CDR3: CASSLRISGTDTQYF
DNA: TGTGCCAGCAGTTTACGGATTAGCGGCACAGATACGCAGTATTTT

J: TRBJ2-3
size: NA
D: TRBD2
V: TRBV2
length: 14
CDR3: CASDTGGLADTQYF
DNA: TGTGCCAGCGACACGGGAGGGTTGGCAGATACGCAGTATTTT

J: TRBJ2-5
size: NA
D: TRBD2
V: TRBV3-1/TRBV3-2
length: 17
CDR3: CASSQDLLAGLGETQYF
DNA: TGTGCCAGCAGCCAAGATCTCCTAGCGGGCCTCGGAGAGACCCAGTACTTC

J: TRBJ2-3
size: NA
D: TRBD2
V: TRBV5-1
length: 14
CDR3: CASSLGLVADTQYF
DNA: TGCGCCAGCAGCCTGGGACTAGTTGCAGATACGCAGTATTTT

J: TRBJ2-5
size: NA
D: NA
V: TRBV4-1
length: 15
CDR3: CASSQDHAVRETQYF
DNA: TGCGCCAGCAGCCAAGATCATGCTGTCCGGGAGACCCAGTACTTC

J: TRBJ2-2
size: NA
D: NA
V: TRBV11-1
length: 13
CDR3: CASSLRDTGELFF
DNA: TGTGCCAGCAGCTTAAGAGACACCGGGGAGCTGTTTTTT